These 11 T cell receptor beta chains share one sample of origin, sequenced in a study of radiotherapy plus CTLA-4 blockade in lung cancer (dated by TCRdb to about 2018). Library prep was done by the immunoSEQ multiplex PCR assay. The table comes from immuneACCESS by way of TCRdb, which keeps in-frame sequences with V and J called. Part of the clones is missing from these tables; in studies checked, under half for an unresolved V gene and the rest for unknown reasons. The sample profile shows some 60,000 clones; under 80% of them were found once. Clones ranked in the top ten supply approximately 15% of the sample. Source: peripheral blood, taken from a patient treated with radiotherapy plus ipilimumab. Every receptor here comes from a human donor with non-small cell lung cancer who had a complete response to radiotherapy plus ipilimumab.

The V gene is TRBV7-8, the J gene TRBJ2-7; 7 bases are shared with TRBD1. Germline CDR1 SGHVS, CDR2 FQNEAQ. Trimming cost V 5 bases and J 4 bases; bases outside gene matches: 14. The CDR3 spans 16 residues. In nucleotides, the CDR3 is TGTGCCAGCAGCCGGCGGAGTGGGGACAGATGGTACGAGCAGTACTTC. It is translated as CASSRRSGDRWYEQYF.

The gene calls are TRBV2 and TRBJ2-5; possible D gene TRBD2, 5 bases. The CDR3 loop spans 16 amino acids. The V gene lost 4 bases and the J gene lost 4 bases, with 19 bases spanning the gap. The germline V gene has CDR1 SNHLY and CDR2 FYNNEI. This CDR3 is CASSASRLTNGETQYF. The DNA of the CDR3 is TGTGCCAGCAGTGCCAGCCGACTAACGAACGGAGAGACCCAGTACTTC.

This clone showed up just a few times. The chain has TRBV19 and TRBJ1-3, with D hard to call. Germline V CDR1 and CDR2: LNHDA, SQIVND (reference sequence). The CDR3 is made up of 13 amino acids. The germline V and J ends were trimmed by 7 bases and 4 bases, with 11 bases remaining between them. The CDR3 reads CASNEVRGNTIYF. Written as DNA, the CDR3 is TGTGCCAGTAACGAAGTGAGAGGAAACACCATATATTTT. Combining the CDR3 with reference TRBV19 and TRBJ1-3 gives the whole variable domain DGGITQSPKYLFRKEGQNVTLSCEQNLNHDAMYWYRQDPGQGLRLIYYSQIVNDFQKGDIAEGYSVSREKKESFPLTVTSAQKNPTAFYLCASNEVRGNTIYFGEGSWLTVV.

This clone showed up just a few times. The chain joins TRBV6-5 to TRBJ1-2, with D maybe TRBD1 (5 bases). The CDR3 has 15 residues. V was shortened by 5 bases and J by 8 bases, with 21 bases between the two germline ends. Germline V gene lookup returns CDR1 MNHEY and CDR2 SVGAGI. The CDR3 sequence: CASSGRGGGGGGYTF. CDR3 in DNA: TGTGCCAGCAGTGGCCGGGGTGGGGGGGGTGGCGGCTACACCTTC.

In regard to this clone: The junction departs from the called germline gene at one end, perhaps through a read error. The genes are TRBV7-7 and TRBJ2-2, with TRBD1 as a possible D gene (5 bases). The CDR3 sequence is 13 residues long. Germline CDR1 reads SSHAT; CDR2 reads FNYEAQ (reference sequence). DNA of the CDR3: TGTGCTAGCAGCTCCCGGACAACCGGGGAGCTGTTTTTT. It encodes CASSSRTTGELFF.

The chain joins TRBV7-9 to TRBJ1-5; tentatively, D is TRBD1 (5 bases). The germline V gene has CDR1 SEHNR and CDR2 FQNEAQ (reference sequence). CDR3 size: 12 residues. Trimming stripped 3 bases from V and 7 bases from J, with 7 bases between. The CDR3 DNA follows: TGTGCCAGCAGCTTGGGGCCCCAGCCCCAGCATTTT. Residues: CASSLGPQPQHF.

The V gene is TRBV2, the J gene TRBJ2-5, with unresolved D. The DNA end is a closer match to TRBJ2-7, so the J assignment may be wrong. Per germline, CDR1 SNHLY and CDR2 FYNNEI. CDR3 length: 10 amino acids. In DNA form, the CDR3 reads TGTGCCAGCAGTGAATACGAGCAGTACTTC. The encoded protein is CASSEYEQYF.

The genes are TRBV12-5 and TRBJ1-1, with a tentative D call TRBD1 (6 bases). The CDR3 has 16 residues. Germline CDR1 is LGHNT and CDR2 is FRNRAP. V lost 2 bases and J lost 4, with 17 bases in between. DNA of the CDR3: TGTGCTAGTGGTTTGACAAGGGGGAGGGCGGTCACTGAAGCTTTCTTT. It specifies CASGLTRGRAVTEAFF.

The chain employs TRBV5-4 and TRBJ2-5, with TRBD2 matching 7 bases. This CDR3 comprises 14 residues. With 2 bases clipped from V and 8 bases from J, the junction kept 9 bases outside the gene matches. In germline, CDR1 is SGHNT, CDR2 YYREEE (reference sequence). CDR3 bases: TGTGCCAGCAGCTTTCAGCGGGGCACATCTACCCAGTACTTC. It specifies CASSFQRGTSTQYF.

The chain couples TRBV30 to TRBJ1-1, with D maybe TRBD1 (6 bases). Looked up from germline, CDR1 is GTSNPN and CDR2 is SVGIG (reference sequence). The CDR3 consists of 14 residues. Trimming stripped 5 bases from V and 0 bases from J, with 13 bases between. The CDR3 here is CAWDRTDLNTEAFF. In DNA form, the CDR3 reads TGTGCCTGGGATAGGACAGACTTGAACACTGAAGCTTTCTTT.

The V call is TRBV25-1, the J call TRBJ1-1; 8 positions match TRBD1. This CDR3 is 15 amino acids long. V lost 6 bases, J lost 2 bases, and 8 bases stayed unmatched. Looked up from germline, CDR1 is MGHDK and CDR2 is SYGVNS. CDR3 protein: CASRYTGTGNTEAFF. The CDR3 DNA reads TGTGCCAGCAGATATACCGGGACAGGAAACACTGAAGCTTTCTTT. Using reference TRBV25-1 and TRBJ1-1 for the parts outside the CDR3, the full variable domain is EADIYQTPRYLVIGTGKKITLECSQTMGHDKMYWYQQDPGMELHLIHYSYGVNSTEKGDLSSESTVSRIRTEHFPLTLESARPSHTSQYLCASRYTGTGNTEAFFGQGTRLTVV.